This TCR beta chain was captured in a study of T-cell memory formation after mild COVID-19. V lost 4 bases, J lost 9 bases, and 10 bases lay in between. CDR3 length: 12 amino acids. CDR1 is SGHTA and CDR2 is FQGNSA in the germline V gene. Findings and limits, study-wide: CD4+ bias marked clones expanding day 15 to 37, unlike balanced contracting clones. Contracting CD4+ clones lay largely in CM and EM, with CD8+ ones residing in EMRA. Memory from before infection featured some responding clones, which suggests cross-reactive memory joined.

This clonotype came up many times. What it binds is not known. TCRdb independently ran MiXCR on the 5' RACE reads; one entry per CDR3 protein. Among fewer than 450,000 distinct CDR3 sequences listed, around 24% were seen once. The chain recombines TRBV7-2 with TRBJ2-1; D gene uncertain. Sequencing was done on a sample of PBMCs or a T cell subset sorted from them (not recorded which). The sequence came from an adult woman who had mild COVID-19 (a few samples of this study predate the infection). Cell type and time point are not known. The CDR3, as DNA: TGTGCCAGCAGCTCCCCTTCGGCTGAGCAGTTCTTC. It is translated as CASSSPSAEQFF.